This T cell receptor beta chain was captured by sequencing in a study of siplizumab effects on memory and regulatory T cells. Study overall: Siplizumab-free reactions were matched to approximately 1 ug/mL siplizumab reactions in paired mixed lymphocyte cultures. General study results and limits: Siplizumab conditions gave an average of roughly 65% Treg-derived mappable alloreactive CD4+ clones, versus around 26% for controls. A small minority of alloreactive clones were mapped to unstimulated subsets.

Germline loops: CDR1 SQVTM, CDR2 ANQGSEA. This CDR3 comprises 14 residues. V dropped 0 bases and J dropped 8 bases, with 16 bases sitting between them. Around 9.2 x 10^4 TCR templates underwent assay in every sample. Assay used: immunoSEQ multiplex PCR; TCRdb lists only in-frame clones, some missing. The sample lists fewer than 11,000 clones, 46% seen once, with about 20% in the top ten. Turning to this clone: What it binds is not known.

The mixed lymphocyte reaction cells were cocultured at 37°C for about six days. This chain links TRBV29-1 with TRBJ1-2; maybe TRBD1 (5 bases). The sequence was collected from a human donor in good health; the cells came from an allogeneic mixed lymphocyte reaction. The specimen was CFSE-low (dividing) CD4+ T cells sorted from an allogeneic mixed lymphocyte reaction. CDR3 DNA sequence: TGCAGCGTTGAAGATCCGGGGGACTCCGAAGGCTACACCTTC. Amino acids: CSVEDPGDSEGYTF.